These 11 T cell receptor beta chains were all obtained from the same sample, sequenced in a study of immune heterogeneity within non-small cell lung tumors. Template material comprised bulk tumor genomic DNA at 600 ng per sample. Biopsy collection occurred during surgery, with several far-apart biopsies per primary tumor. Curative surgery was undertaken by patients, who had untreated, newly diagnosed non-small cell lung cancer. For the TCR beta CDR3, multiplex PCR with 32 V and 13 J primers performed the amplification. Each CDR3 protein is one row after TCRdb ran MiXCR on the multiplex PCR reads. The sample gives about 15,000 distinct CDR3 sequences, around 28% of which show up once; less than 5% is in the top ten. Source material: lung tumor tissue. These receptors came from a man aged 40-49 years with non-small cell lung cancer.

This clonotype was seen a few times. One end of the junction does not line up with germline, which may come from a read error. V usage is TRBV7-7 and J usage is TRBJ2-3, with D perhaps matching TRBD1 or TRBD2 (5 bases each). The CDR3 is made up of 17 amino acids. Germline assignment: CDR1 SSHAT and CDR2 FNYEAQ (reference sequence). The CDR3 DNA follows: TGTGCTAGCAGCCCTCTCCCGGGACGGCGGAGCACAGATACGCAGTATTTT. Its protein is CASSPLPGRRSTDTQYF.

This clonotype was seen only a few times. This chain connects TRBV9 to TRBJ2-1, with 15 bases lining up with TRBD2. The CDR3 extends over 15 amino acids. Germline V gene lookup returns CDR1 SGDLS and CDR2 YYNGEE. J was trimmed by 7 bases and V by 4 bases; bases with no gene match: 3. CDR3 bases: TGTGCCAGCAGCCTCGGGACTAGCGGGAGGAATGAGCAGTTCTTC. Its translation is CASSLGTSGRNEQFF.

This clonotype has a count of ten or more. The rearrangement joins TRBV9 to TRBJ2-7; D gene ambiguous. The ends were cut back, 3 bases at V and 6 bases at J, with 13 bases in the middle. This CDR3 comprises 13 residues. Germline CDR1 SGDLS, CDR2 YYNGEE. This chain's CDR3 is CASSAFDLGEQYF. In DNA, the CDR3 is TGTGCCAGCAGCGCCTTTGACTTGGGCGAGCAGTACTTC.

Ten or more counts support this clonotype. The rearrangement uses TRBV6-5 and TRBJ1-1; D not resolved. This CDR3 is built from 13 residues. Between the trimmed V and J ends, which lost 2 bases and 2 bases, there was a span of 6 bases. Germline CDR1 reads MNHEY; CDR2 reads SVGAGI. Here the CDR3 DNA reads TGTGCCAGCAGTTACATCACTAACACTGAAGCTTTCTTT. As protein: CASSYITNTEAFF.

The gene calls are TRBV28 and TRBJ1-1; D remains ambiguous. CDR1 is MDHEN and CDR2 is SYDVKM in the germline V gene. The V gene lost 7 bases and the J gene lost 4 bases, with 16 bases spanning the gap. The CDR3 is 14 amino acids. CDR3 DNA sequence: TGTGCCAGCATCCCGGTGGGTATAGCCACTGAAGCTTTCTTT. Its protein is CASIPVGIATEAFF.

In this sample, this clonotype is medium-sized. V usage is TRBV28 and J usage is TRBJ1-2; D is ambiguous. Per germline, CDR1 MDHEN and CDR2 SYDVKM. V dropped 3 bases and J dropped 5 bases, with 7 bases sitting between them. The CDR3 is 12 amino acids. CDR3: CASSLIGYGYTF. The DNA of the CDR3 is TGTGCCAGCAGTTTGATAGGGTATGGCTACACCTTC.

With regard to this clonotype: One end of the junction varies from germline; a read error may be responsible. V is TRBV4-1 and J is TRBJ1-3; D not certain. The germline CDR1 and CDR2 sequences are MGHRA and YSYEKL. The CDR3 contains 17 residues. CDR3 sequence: CDSSQEGSTGSENTIYF. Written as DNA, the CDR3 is TGCGACAGCAGCCAAGAAGGATCTACGGGCTCTGAAAACACCATATATTTT.

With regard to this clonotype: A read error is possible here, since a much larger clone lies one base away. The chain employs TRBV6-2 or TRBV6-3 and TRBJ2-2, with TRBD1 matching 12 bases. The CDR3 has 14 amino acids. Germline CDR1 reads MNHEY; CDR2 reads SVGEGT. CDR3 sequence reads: CASRGGTGGGELLF. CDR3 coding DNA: TGTGCCAGCAGGGGTGGGACAGGGGGCGGGGAGCTGCTTTTT.

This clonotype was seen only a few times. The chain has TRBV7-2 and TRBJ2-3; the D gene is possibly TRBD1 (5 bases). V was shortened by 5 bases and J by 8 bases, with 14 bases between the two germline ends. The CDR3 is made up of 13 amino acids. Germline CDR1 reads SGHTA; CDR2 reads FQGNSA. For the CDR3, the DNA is TGTGCCAGCAGCACTAACCTAGGGGTTACGCAGTATTTT. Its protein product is CASSTNLGVTQYF.

The CDR3 here is CASSSQGGSTGELFF. CDR3 bases: TGTGCCAGCAGCTCACAGGGAGGGAGCACCGGGGAGCTGTTTTTT. The chain is built from TRBV9 and TRBJ2-2, with a tentative D call TRBD2 (7 bases). Germline V CDR1 and CDR2: SGDLS, YYNGEE. Trimming pared 4 bases from V and 4 bases from J, leaving 14 bases between. The CDR3 consists of 15 residues.

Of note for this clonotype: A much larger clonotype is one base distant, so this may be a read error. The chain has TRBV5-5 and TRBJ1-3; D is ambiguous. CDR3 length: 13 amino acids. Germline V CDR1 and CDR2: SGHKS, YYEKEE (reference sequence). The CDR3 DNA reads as TGTGCCAGTAGACCTCTCTCTGAAAACACCATATATTTT. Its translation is CASRPLSENTIYF.